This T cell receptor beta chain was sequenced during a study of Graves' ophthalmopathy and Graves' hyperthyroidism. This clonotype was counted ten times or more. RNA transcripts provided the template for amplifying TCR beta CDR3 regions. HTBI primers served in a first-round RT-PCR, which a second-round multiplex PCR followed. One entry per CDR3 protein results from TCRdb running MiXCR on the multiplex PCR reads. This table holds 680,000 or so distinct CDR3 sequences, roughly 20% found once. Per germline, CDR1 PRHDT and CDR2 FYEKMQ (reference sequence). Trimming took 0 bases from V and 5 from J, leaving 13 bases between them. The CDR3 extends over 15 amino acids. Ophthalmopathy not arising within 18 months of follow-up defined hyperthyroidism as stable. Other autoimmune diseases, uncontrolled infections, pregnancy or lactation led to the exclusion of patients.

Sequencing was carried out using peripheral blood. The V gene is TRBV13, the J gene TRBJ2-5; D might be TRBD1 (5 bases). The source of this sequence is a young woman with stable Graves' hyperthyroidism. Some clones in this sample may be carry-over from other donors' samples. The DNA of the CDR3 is TGTGCCAGCAGCTTAGGGGCAGGGCTTGAGGAGACCCAGTACTTC. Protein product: CASSLGAGLEETQYF. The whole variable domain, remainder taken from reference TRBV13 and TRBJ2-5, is AAGVIQSPRHLIKEKRETATLKCYPIPRHDTVYWYQQGPGQDPQFLISFYEKMQSDKGSIPDRFSAQQFSDYHSELNMSSLELGDSALYFCASSLGAGLEETQYFGPGTRLLVL.